The present TCR beta chain was sequenced within a study of T cells in Graves' hyperthyroidism and ophthalmopathy. Overall study context: Specimen type is peripheral blood, collected at initial diagnosis prior to any treatment.

At least ten counts were recorded for this clonotype. The antigen is undetermined. RNA transcripts yielded amplified TCR beta CDR3 regions. The HTBI set primed first-round TCR CDR3 RT-PCR. TCRdb itself ran the multiplex PCR reads through MiXCR, one entry per CDR3 protein. The sample yields 75,000 to 100,000 distinct CDR3 sequences, around 50% seen once. Overall study results and limits: Most expanded thyroid clonotypes above 0.001 also appeared in blood.

Deletions cut 4 bases from V and 11 bases from J, with 15 bases between. The CDR3 is 13 amino acids. Germline V lookup: CDR1 LGHNA, CDR2 YSLEER. The patients, who ranged from 18 to 65 in age, presented with newly diagnosed hyperthyroidism lasting under 2 months. The sample comprised blood. This receptor was taken from a woman aged 40 to 50 with Graves' hyperthyroidism. The chain carries TRBV4-3 and TRBJ1-5; no clear D gene. The DNA of the CDR3 is TGCGCCAGCAGCCCTGGTGGAATCGGAGCCCAGCATTTT. Protein product: CASSPGGIGAQHF.